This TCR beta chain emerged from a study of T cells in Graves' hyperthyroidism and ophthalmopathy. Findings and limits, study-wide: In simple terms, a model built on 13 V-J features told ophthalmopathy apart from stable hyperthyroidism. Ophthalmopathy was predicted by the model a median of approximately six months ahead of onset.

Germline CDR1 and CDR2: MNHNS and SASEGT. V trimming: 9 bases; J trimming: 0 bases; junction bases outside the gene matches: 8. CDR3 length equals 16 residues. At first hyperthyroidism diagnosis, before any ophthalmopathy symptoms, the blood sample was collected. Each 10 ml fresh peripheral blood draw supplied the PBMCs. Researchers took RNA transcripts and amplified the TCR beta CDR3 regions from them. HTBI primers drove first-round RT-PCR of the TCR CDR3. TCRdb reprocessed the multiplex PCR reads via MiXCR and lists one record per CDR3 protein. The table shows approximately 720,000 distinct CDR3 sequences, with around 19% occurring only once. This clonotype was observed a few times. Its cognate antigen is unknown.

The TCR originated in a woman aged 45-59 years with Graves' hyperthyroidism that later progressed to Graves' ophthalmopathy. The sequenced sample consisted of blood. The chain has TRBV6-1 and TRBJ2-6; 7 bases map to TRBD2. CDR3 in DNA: TGTGCCAGTCGGGAGGCCCCAATCTCTGGGGCCAACGTCCTGACTTTC. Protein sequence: CASREAPISGANVLTF.